A single sample is the source of the 10 T cell receptor beta chains below, sequenced in a study of blood T cell repertoires in COVID-19. Profiling relied on immunoSEQ multiplex PCR, and the TCRdb table lists in-frame clones only, not all of them. The sample has fewer than 50,000 clones, around three quarters seen once. The sequenced material came from peripheral blood. The receptors stem from a man between 65 and 85 years old with acute or convalescent COVID-19.

This clone was observed once. The rearrangement uses TRBV27 and TRBJ1-6; D may be TRBD1 (5 bases). With 6 bases removed from V and 5 bases from J, the gap between germline ends came to 8 bases. CDR3 size: 13 residues. CDR1 is MNHEY, CDR2 SMNVEV, per germline (reference sequence). CDR3 nucleotides: TGTGCCAGCAGGGGCAGGGATAATTCACCCCTCCACTTT. Translation gives CASRGRDNSPLHF.

V gene TRBV18 combines with J gene TRBJ2-7; D might be TRBD2 (6 bases). CDR1 KGHSH and CDR2 LQKENI come from the germline V gene. There are 15 residues in the CDR3. V dropped 5 bases and J dropped 2 bases, with 16 bases sitting between them. CDR3 in amino acids: CASSSTRRMAYEQYF. In DNA, the CDR3 is TGTGCCAGCTCATCGACTAGGCGGATGGCCTACGAGCAGTACTTC.

The chain combines TRBV2 with TRBJ2-5; TRBD2 agrees at 16 bases. CDR1 and CDR2 (germline): SNHLY, FYNNEI. This CDR3 is 18 amino acids long. The V gene end was trimmed by 5 bases and the J gene end by 1 base; junction bases not matched to a gene: 7. CDR3 protein: CASSSPGLAGGPQETQYF. The DNA of the CDR3 is TGTGCCAGCAGTTCACCGGGACTAGCGGGAGGGCCCCAAGAGACCCAGTACTTC.

The chain joins TRBV7-9 to TRBJ1-2; 9 bases are a match to TRBD1. The germline V gene encodes CDR1 SEHNR and CDR2 FQNEAQ (reference sequence). After removal of 1 base from V and 1 base from J, the junction contained 7 bases not matched to a gene. The CDR3 length is 17 residues. The DNA for the CDR3 is TGTGCCAGCAGCTTAGGCTCCCTGGACAGGGGTAACTATGGCTACACCTTC. It translates to CASSLGSLDRGNYGYTF.

The CDR3 sequence is CASSRRLATTGELFF. The CDR3 DNA follows: TGTGCCAGCAGCAGACGACTAGCCACCACCGGGGAGCTGTTTTTT. The J gene is TRBJ2-2, the V gene TRBV7-2, with 7 bases lining up with TRBD2. V dropped 5 bases and J dropped 4; count of bases not matched to a gene: 7. The CDR3 totals 15 residues. CDR1 is SGHTA and CDR2 is FQGNSA in the germline V gene. Together with reference TRBV7-2 and TRBJ2-2, the CDR3 gives the full variable domain: GAGVSQSPSNKVTEKGKDVELRCDPISGHTALYWYRQSLGQGLEFLIYFQGNSAPDKSGLPSDRFSAERTGGSVSTLTIQRTQQEDSAVYLCASSRRLATTGELFFGEGSRLTVL.

The chain links TRBV29-1 to TRBJ2-7; D possibly corresponds to TRBD2 (5 bases). Trimming removed 5 bases from V and 7 bases from J, with 18 bases in between. The CDR3 sequence is 13 residues long. Germline CDR1 is SQVTM and CDR2 is ANQGSEA. Here the CDR3 reads CSVRETGTREQYF. The CDR3, as DNA: TGCAGCGTTCGCGAGACGGGAACAAGGGAGCAGTACTTC.

The chain links TRBV18 to TRBJ1-2; D ambiguous. The germline V gene encodes CDR1 KGHSH and CDR2 LQKENI. Trimming shortened V by 4 bases and J by 2 bases, and 17 bases separated the two germline ends. This CDR3 region has 16 residues. In DNA form, the CDR3 reads TGTGCCAGCTCACTCACGTTTAGGGAGATCAACTATGGCTACACCTTC. Its translation: CASSLTFREINYGYTF.

The chain uses TRBV12-3 or TRBV12-4 and TRBJ2-5; 7 bases are a match to TRBD2. This CDR3 spans 13 amino acids. V lost 3 bases to trimming and J lost 2 bases; unmatched junction nucleotides: 0. CDR3 DNA sequence: TGTGCCAGCAGTTTCGGGAGGCAAGAGACCCAGTACTTC. Amino acids: CASSFGRQETQYF.

The chain links TRBV25-1 to TRBJ1-1; 9 nucleotides align to TRBD1. Per germline, CDR1 MGHDK and CDR2 SYGVNS. V shed 7 bases, J shed 6 bases, and the junction held 12 bases outside the gene matches. This CDR3 contains 15 residues. The CDR3 sequence: CASKTPGQGSSEAFF. The DNA of the CDR3 is TGTGCCAGCAAGACCCCGGGACAGGGTTCCTCTGAAGCTTTCTTT.

V gene TRBV7-2 combines with J gene TRBJ2-1; D gene unclear. Germline V gene lookup returns CDR1 SGHTA and CDR2 FQGNSA. This CDR3 has 12 residues. V lost 2 bases, J lost 6 bases, and 5 bases lay in between. CDR3 residues: CASSLHGNEQFF. The CDR3, as DNA: TGTGCCAGCAGCTTACACGGCAATGAGCAGTTCTTC.